This paragraph covers one T cell receptor (beta chain) sequence. Its antigen is not known. These data come from a study of shared clonotypes between healthy human individuals. Study-wide context: The plates for each donor numbered three CD4 naive, three CD4 memory, two CD8 naive and one CD8 memory.

Naivety among CD8 cells was defined by CD45RO negativity and positive CCR7 selection, thereby excluding terminally differentiated effector memory CD45RA+ cells. Study outcomes and limitations: Non-shared clonotypes had lower generation probabilities than clonotypes shared by all four sorted-subset donors. The authors sampled blood alone, and tissue repertoires likely differ. Clonotypes that were shared across a handful of donors made up around 5.5% of naive CD4 clonotypes.

The CDR3 is made up of 14 amino acids. In germline, CDR1 is MNHEY, CDR2 SMNVEV (reference sequence). Trimming took off 8 bases at V and 0 bases at J, with 14 bases between the two ends. Here immunoSEQ multiplex PCR was the method, and the copy in TCRdb shows in-frame clones only, minus some. The table lists some 580,000 clones, more than 95% of them singletons. The chain employs TRBV27 and TRBJ2-7; D might be TRBD2 (6 bases). Sequencing was carried out using naive CD8+ T cells sorted from blood. The sequence was obtained from a man aged 25 to 40 in good health. The CDR3 DNA reads as TGTGCCAGCGGACTACTGACTACCTCCTACGAGCAGTACTTC. Amino acids: CASGLLTTSYEQYF.